This T cell receptor beta chain is drawn from a study of type 1 regulatory T cells. Study-wide background: T-allo10 is a Tr1-enriched, alloantigen-specific CD4 T cell product made in vitro.

About this clonotype itself: Its target is not known.

TCRdb processed the reads anew with MiXCR; each CDR3 protein has one entry. The table has fewer than 70,000 distinct CDR3 sequences, approximately 64% seen once. The V and J ends lost 5 bases and 10 bases respectively, with 15 bases between them. Germline V gene lookup returns CDR1 SGHNT and CDR2 YYREEE (reference sequence). The CDR3 consists of 12 residues. T-allo10 cells from the graft donor were described as anergic, host-alloantigen-specific, and alloantigen-specific suppressors. J is TRBJ1-1 and V is TRBV5-4; D unclear. The sample comprised cultured T cells, either the whole culture or a sorted T cell fraction (not recorded which). The sample's subset: Tr1-enriched cell product generated in vitro against host alloantigens. This clonotype was sampled from a human donor in good health. The CDR3 here is CASSLDRTGAFF. The DNA for the CDR3 is TGTGCCAGCAGTCTCGATCGTACGGGAGCTTTCTTT. Full variable domain (remainder filled in from reference TRBV5-4 and TRBJ1-1): ETGVTQSPTHLIKTRGQQVTLRCSSQSGHNTVSWYQQALGQGPQFIFQYYREEENGRGNFPPRFSGLQFPNYSSELNVNALELDDSALYLCASSLDRTGAFFGQGTRLTVV.